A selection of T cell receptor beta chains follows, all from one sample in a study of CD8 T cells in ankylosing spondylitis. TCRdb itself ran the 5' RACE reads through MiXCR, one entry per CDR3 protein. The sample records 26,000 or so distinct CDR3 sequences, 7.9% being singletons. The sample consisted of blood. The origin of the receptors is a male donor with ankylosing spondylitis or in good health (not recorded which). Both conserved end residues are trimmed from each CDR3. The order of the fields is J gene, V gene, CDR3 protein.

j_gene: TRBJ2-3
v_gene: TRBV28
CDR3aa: ASAVEGARGTQY

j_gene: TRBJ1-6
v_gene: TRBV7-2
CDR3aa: ASSSTGFSPLH

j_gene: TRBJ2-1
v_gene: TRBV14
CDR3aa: ASSQVVYPRGRQF

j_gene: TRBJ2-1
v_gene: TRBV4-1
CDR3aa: ASSQVQTSYNEQF

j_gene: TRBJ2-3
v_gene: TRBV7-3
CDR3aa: ASSPGIGGEGDTQY

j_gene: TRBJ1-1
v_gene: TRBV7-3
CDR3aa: ASSFAGEGTEAF

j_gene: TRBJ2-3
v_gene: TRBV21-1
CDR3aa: ASSPQGDEDTQY

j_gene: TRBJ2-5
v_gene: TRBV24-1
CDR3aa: ATSDLEGSGRETQY

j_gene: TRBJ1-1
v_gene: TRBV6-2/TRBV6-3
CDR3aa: ASIPDAWNTEAF

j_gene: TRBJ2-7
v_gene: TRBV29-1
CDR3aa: SVVAGPGEQY

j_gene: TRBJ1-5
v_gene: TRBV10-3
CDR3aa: AISPVNQPQH

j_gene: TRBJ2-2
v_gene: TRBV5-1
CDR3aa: ASSLGGGLANTGELF

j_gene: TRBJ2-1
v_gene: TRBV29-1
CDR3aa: SGQLAGGPREQF

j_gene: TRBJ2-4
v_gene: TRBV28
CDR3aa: ASSLPDRGLAFKNIQY

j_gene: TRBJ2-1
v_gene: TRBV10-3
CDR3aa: AISELRYNEQF

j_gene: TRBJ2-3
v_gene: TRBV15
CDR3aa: ATSRDSGSDTQY

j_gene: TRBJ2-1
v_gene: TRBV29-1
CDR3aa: SVEAGGYNEQF

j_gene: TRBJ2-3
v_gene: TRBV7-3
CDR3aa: ASSLGSGFHTDTQY

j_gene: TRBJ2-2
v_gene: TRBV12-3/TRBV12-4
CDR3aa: ASSLKGQKANTGELF

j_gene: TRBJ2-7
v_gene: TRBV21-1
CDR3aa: ASSKSVLFQGQGMDYEQY

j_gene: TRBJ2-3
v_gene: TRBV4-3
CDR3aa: ASSQAGGSGKITDTQY

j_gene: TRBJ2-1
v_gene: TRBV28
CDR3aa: ASSLNLRQGGYNEQF

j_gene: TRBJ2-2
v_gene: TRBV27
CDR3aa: ASSTPGLAGKNTGELF

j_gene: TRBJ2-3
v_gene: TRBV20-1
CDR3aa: SASPLAVTPSTDTQY

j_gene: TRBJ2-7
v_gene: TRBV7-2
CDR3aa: ASSSAGPRHEQY

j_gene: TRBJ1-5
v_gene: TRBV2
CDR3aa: ASSEARGAGQPQH

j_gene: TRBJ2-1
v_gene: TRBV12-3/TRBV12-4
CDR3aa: ASSQDSGWGNEQF

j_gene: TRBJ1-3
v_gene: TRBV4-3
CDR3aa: ASSPGRYSGNTIY

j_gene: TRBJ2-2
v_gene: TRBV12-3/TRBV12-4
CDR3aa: ASSLVSGAGELF

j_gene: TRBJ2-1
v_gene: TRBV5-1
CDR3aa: ASSSATGGSGNEQF

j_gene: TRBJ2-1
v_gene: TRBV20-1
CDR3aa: SALGSSGGRSSYNEQF

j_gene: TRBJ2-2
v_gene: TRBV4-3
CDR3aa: ASSQDYRGANTGELF